This TCR beta chain was sequenced in a study of STAT5B mutations in CD4+ large granular lymphocyte leukemia. At the level of the study: Among healthy controls, a particular HLA allele went with more CDR3 'QG' motifs.

This CDR3 region has 15 residues. The junction had 7 bases not matched to a gene; V was cut back by 5 bases and J by 2 bases. CDR1 is LNHDA and CDR2 is SQIVND in the germline V gene (reference sequence). With respect to this clone: The antigen is not known.

Study observations and caveats: Main leukemic clonotypes were patient-specific, but under 30% appeared at low frequency elsewhere. 8/27 top patient clones versus 2/35 control clones were TRBV06-family.

The protocol was immunoSEQ multiplex PCR, while the TCRdb copy is restricted to in-frame clones and leaves out a portion. Among 23,000 or so clones listed, about 80% were seen once. What was sequenced was CD4+ T cells from blood buffy coats. The V gene is TRBV19, the J gene TRBJ2-3, with 7 nucleotides matching TRBD1. This sequence was found in a human donor in good health. CDR3 region: CASSPRTGYTDTQYF. The CDR3 region has the DNA TGTGCCAGTAGTCCGAGGACAGGATACACAGATACGCAGTATTTT.